Below are 17 T cell receptor beta chains sequenced from a single sample in a study of blood T cell repertoires in COVID-19. Assay used: immunoSEQ multiplex PCR; TCRdb lists only in-frame clones, some missing. This sample has about 370,000 clones, with 89% found just once. The sequencing sample was made of peripheral blood. The origin of the receptors is a woman in her 30s with COVID-19, enrolled during active disease.

This chain uses TRBV6-5 with TRBJ1-1; D call uncertain. This CDR3 is 14 amino acids long. V lost 5 bases to trimming and J lost 4 bases, with 14 bases between them. Germline CDR1 is MNHEY and CDR2 is SVGAGI. DNA for the CDR3: TGTGCCAGCAGTCCAGTTTCAGCTAGCACTGAAGCTTTCTTT. This codes for CASSPVSASTEAFF.

This clone occurred once. V gene TRBV19 combines with J gene TRBJ2-6; the match to TRBD1 covers 8 bases. The CDR3 covers 16 residues. CDR1 is LNHDA, CDR2 SQIVND, per germline (reference sequence). With V trimmed by 1 base and J by 4 bases, 3 bases remained unmatched. This CDR3 is CASSIVQGVGANVLTF. In nucleotides, the CDR3 is TGTGCCAGTAGTATAGTACAGGGGGTAGGGGCCAACGTCCTGACTTTC.

The chain couples TRBV7-2 to TRBJ2-7; tentatively, D is TRBD1 (6 bases). Germline V lookup: CDR1 SGHTA, CDR2 FQGNSA. The CDR3 runs 13 residues. V gave up 9 bases and J gave up 3 bases, with 15 bases separating them. CDR3 DNA sequence: TGTGCCAGGAAGGACAGTTTCCTCTACGAGCAGTACGTC. It encodes CARKDSFLYEQYV.

The chain has TRBV29-1 and TRBJ2-5, with 8 nucleotides matching TRBD1. The germline V gene encodes CDR1 SQVTM and CDR2 ANQGSEA. The CDR3 loop spans 13 amino acids. The trim removed 6 bases at V and 5 bases at J, leaving 8 bases unmatched. DNA for the CDR3: TGCAGCGTACGGACAGGGCGGTGGGAGACCCAGTACTTC. It yields the protein CSVRTGRWETQYF.

This clone was picked up one time. The chain joins TRBV29-1 to TRBJ2-5; 8 bases are shared with TRBD2. The germline CDR1 and CDR2 sequences are SQVTM and ANQGSEA. CDR3 length: 15 amino acids. J lost 4 bases, V lost 6 bases, and 13 bases had no gene match. The CDR3 reads CSVISGAGQGETQYF. As DNA, the CDR3 is TGCAGCGTAATTAGCGGGGCCGGGCAGGGAGAGACCCAGTACTTC. Using reference TRBV29-1 and TRBJ2-5 for the parts outside the CDR3, the full variable domain is SAVISQKPSRDICQRGTSLTIQCQVDSQVTMMFWYRQQPGQSLTLIATANQGSEATYESGFVIDKFPISRPNLTFSTLTVSNMSPEDSSIYLCSVISGAGQGETQYFGPGTRLLVL.

The V and J genes are TRBV11-2 and TRBJ2-5; D possibly corresponds to TRBD2 (7 bases). The V gene lost 4 bases and the J gene lost 2 bases, with 20 bases spanning the gap. Germline lookup yields CDR1 SGHAT and CDR2 FQNNGV. The CDR3 runs to 17 residues. DNA for the CDR3: TGTGCCAGCAGCTCCCTCGCGGGGGCAGTGACTCAAGAGACCCAGTACTTC. It is translated as CASSSLAGAVTQETQYF.

V usage is TRBV28 and J usage is TRBJ1-2, with 7 nucleotides matching TRBD1. Trimming removed 6 bases from V and 2 bases from J; junction bases left unmatched: 9. Germline values: CDR1 MDHEN, CDR2 SYDVKM. This CDR3 has 15 residues. CDR3 loop: CASSLPGQPNYGYTF. The CDR3 DNA follows: TGTGCCAGCAGCTTACCGGGACAGCCCAACTATGGCTACACCTTC.

J is TRBJ2-5 and V is TRBV5-4; 10 bases align to TRBD2. This CDR3 spans 16 amino acids. Germline-derived CDR1 and CDR2 are SGHNT and YYREEE (reference sequence). The V and J ends lost 1 base and 5 bases, in that order; junction bases with no gene match: 8. DNA of the CDR3: TGTGCCAGCAGCTTGAGTCTAGCGGGAGTAGGCGAGACCCAGTACTTC. It encodes CASSLSLAGVGETQYF.

The rearrangement uses TRBV6-6 and TRBJ1-1; perhaps TRBD1 as D (5 bases). CDR3 length: 13 residues. The V and J ends lost 2 bases and 5 bases respectively, with 9 bases between them. Germline V gene data show CDR1 as MNHNY and CDR2 as SVGAGI (reference sequence). The DNA for the CDR3 is TGTGCCAGCAGTTACGGGGGGAGGACTGAAGCTTTCTTT. Its translation is CASSYGGRTEAFF.

The chain carries TRBV11-3 and TRBJ2-1; 10 nucleotides line up with TRBD2. Germline V gene data show CDR1 as SGHNT and CDR2 as YENEEA. The CDR3 is 18 amino acids. V was clipped by 0 bases and J by 0 bases; unmatched bases: 5. In DNA, the CDR3 is TGTGCCAGCAGCTTAGAGAAAGGGACTAGCGTCTCCTACAATGAGCAGTTCTTC. Its protein is CASSLEKGTSVSYNEQFF.

This chain uses TRBV24-1 with TRBJ1-2; a possible D gene is TRBD1 (5 bases). Germline CDR1 KGHDR, CDR2 SFDVKD. This CDR3 spans 12 amino acids. Deletions cut 3 bases from V and 7 bases from J, with 8 bases between. CDR3 protein: CATSDDRGGYTF. The DNA of the CDR3 is TGTGCCACCAGTGATGATAGGGGTGGCTACACCTTC.

In its sample, this clone was seen a few times. The chain joins TRBV5-1 to TRBJ2-5; D gene uncertain. The CDR3 covers 15 residues. Germline CDR1 SGHRS, CDR2 YFSETQ. V was shortened by 0 bases and J by 3 bases, with 12 bases between the two germline ends. CDR3 nucleotide sequence: TGCGCCAGCAGCTTGGAGCCCGAAAGAGAAGAGACCCAGTACTTC. This codes for CASSLEPEREETQYF.

CDR3 DNA sequence: TGTGCCAGTAGTCCGGGACAGGGACCGATTTATGGCTACACCTTC. This codes for CASSPGQGPIYGYTF. The rearrangement uses TRBV19 and TRBJ1-2; 9 nucleotides align to TRBD1. Germline trimming cut 5 bases from V and 5 bases from J; bases unmatched to any gene: 9. Germline values: CDR1 LNHDA, CDR2 SQIVND (reference sequence). This CDR3 comprises 15 residues.

This sequence joins TRBV19 and TRBJ1-2; a possible D gene is TRBD1 (6 bases). Trimming left V 0 bases short and J 2 bases short, with 13 bases between. CDR1 LNHDA and CDR2 SQIVND come from the germline V gene (reference sequence). There are 16 residues in the CDR3. The CDR3, as DNA: TGTGCCAGTAGTATAGACCCGACAGGACCAAACTATGGCTACACCTTC. Translation gives CASSIDPTGPNYGYTF.

This clone was seen a single time. The chain couples TRBV5-5 to TRBJ1-1; TRBD1 matches 10 bases. Germline CDR1 reads SGHKS; CDR2 reads YYEKEE (reference sequence). CDR3 length equals 15 residues. Trimming at V came to 2 bases and at J to 4 bases, leaving 5 bases not matched to a gene. The CDR3 coding sequence is TGTGCCAGCAGCTTAGGGACAGGGGTGGGCACTGAAGCTTTCTTT. Its protein product is CASSLGTGVGTEAFF. Looking up the rest from reference TRBV5-5 and TRBJ1-1 gives the full variable domain: DAGVTQSPTHLIKTRGQQVTLRCSPISGHKSVSWYQQVLGQGPQFIFQYYEKEERGRGNFPDRFSARQFPNYSSELNVNALLLGDSALYLCASSLGTGVGTEAFFGQGTRLTVV.

The V and J genes are TRBV11-2 and TRBJ2-7; 7 bases align to TRBD1. Germline V gene data show CDR1 as SGHAT and CDR2 as FQNNGV. The CDR3 runs 14 residues. After removal of 5 bases from V and 1 base from J, the junction contained 5 bases not matched to a gene. In nucleotides, the CDR3 is TGTGCCAGCAGCACGGACAGGCTATCCTACGAGCAGTACTTC. Residues: CASSTDRLSYEQYF.

DNA for the CDR3: TGTGCCAGCAGCCTGGGCAGGCCCTACAATGAGCAGTTCTTC. Its protein is CASSLGRPYNEQFF. This sequence joins TRBV28 and TRBJ2-1; D gene unclear. The CDR3 totals 14 residues. Germline V gene data show CDR1 as MDHEN and CDR2 as SYDVKM. V lost 6 bases to trimming and J lost 2 bases, with 11 bases between them.